This T cell receptor (beta chain) stems from a study of cytomegalovirus exposure and HLA in healthy donors. General study points: Association with HLA alleles at 0.05 false discovery rate was found for 16,951 TCR beta sequences in a later analysis. In vitro testing confirmed a few CMV-associated chains as specific for CMV antigens.

Comment on this clone: Its target is not known.

13 Jbeta primers and 60 Vbeta primers were used for the PCR. Repertoires were generated with immunoSEQ multiplex PCR, while TCRdb's copy carries only in-frame clones and drops some. The listing records about 67,000 clones. This receptor was obtained from a boy between 10 and 17 years old in good health and CMV-seronegative. Input material: PBMCs.

CDR3 sequence: CASSRTGNSYEQYF. The DNA of the CDR3 is TGTGCCAGCAGCCGGACGGGGAATTCCTACGAGCAGTACTTC. The chain recombines TRBV6-5 with TRBJ2-7; tentatively, D is TRBD2 (5 bases). CDR1 and CDR2 (germline): MNHEY, SVGAGI. Trimming removed 6 bases at V and 1 base at J, with 13 bases between. The CDR3 sequence is 14 residues long.